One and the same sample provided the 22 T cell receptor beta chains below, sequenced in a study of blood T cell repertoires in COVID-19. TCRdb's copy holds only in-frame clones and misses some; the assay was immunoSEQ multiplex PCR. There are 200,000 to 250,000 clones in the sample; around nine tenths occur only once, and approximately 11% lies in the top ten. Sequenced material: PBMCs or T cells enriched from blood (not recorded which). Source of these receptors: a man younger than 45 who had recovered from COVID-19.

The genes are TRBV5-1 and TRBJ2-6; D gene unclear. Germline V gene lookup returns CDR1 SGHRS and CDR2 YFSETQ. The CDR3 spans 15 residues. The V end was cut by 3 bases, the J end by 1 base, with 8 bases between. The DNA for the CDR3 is TGCGCCAGCAGCTCGAAGAGTTCTGGGGCCAACGTCCTGACTTTC. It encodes CASSSKSSGANVLTF.

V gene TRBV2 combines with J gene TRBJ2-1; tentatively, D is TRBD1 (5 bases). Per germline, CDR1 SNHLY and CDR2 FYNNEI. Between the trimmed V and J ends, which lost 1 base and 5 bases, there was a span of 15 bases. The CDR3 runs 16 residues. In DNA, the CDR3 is TGTGCCAGCAGTGAAGATTGGACAAGGAGAAACAATGAGCAGTTCTTC. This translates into CASSEDWTRRNNEQFF.

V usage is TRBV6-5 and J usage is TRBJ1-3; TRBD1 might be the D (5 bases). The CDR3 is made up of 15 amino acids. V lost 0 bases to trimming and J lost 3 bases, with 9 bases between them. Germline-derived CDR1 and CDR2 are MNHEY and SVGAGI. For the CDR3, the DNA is TGTGCCAGCAGTTACTCAAGACAGAATGGAAACACCATATATTTT. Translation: CASSYSRQNGNTIYF.

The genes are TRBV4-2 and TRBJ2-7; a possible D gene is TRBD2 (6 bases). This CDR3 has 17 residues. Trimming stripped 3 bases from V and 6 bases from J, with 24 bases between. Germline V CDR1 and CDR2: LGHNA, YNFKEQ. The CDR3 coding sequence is TGTGCCAGCAGCCACCCTCGGGGTGGCGGGGCCACGCGCGAGCAGTACTTC. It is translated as CASSHPRGGGATREQYF.

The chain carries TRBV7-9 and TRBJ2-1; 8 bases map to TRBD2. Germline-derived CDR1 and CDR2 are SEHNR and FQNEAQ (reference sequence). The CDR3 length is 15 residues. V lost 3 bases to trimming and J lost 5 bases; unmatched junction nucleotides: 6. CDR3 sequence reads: CASSFGTSYHNEQFF. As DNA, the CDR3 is TGTGCCAGCAGCTTTGGGACTAGTTACCACAATGAGCAGTTCTTC. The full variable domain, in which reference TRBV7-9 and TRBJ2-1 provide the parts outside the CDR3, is DTGVSQNPRHKITKRGQNVTFRCDPISEHNRLYWYRQTLGQGPEFLTYFQNEAQLEKSRLLSDRFSAERPKGSFSTLEIQRTEQGDSAMYLCASSFGTSYHNEQFFGPGTRLTVL.

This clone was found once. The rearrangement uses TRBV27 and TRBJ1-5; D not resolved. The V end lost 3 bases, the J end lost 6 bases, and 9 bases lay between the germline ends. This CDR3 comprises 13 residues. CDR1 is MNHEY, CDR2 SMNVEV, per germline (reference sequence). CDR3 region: CASSFLAGQPQHF. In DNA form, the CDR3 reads TGTGCCAGCAGTTTTTTGGCTGGTCAGCCCCAGCATTTT.

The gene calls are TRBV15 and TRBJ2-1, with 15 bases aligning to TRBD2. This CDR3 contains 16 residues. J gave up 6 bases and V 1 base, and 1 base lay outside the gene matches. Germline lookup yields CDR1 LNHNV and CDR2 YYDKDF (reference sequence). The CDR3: CATSRGTSGRANEQFF. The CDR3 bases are TGTGCCACCAGCAGAGGGACTAGCGGGAGGGCCAATGAGCAGTTCTTC. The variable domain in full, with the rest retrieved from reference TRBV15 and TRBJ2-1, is DAMVIQNPRYQVTQFGKPVTLSCSQTLNHNVMYWYQQKSSQAPKLLFHYYDKDFNNEADTPDNFQSRRPNTSFCFLDIRSPGLGDTAMYLCATSRGTSGRANEQFFGPGTRLTVL.

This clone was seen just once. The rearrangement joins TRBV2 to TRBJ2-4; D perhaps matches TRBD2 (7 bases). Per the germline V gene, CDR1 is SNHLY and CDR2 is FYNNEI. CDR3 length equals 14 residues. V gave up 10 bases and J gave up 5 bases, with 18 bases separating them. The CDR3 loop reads CAITTGGGENIQYF. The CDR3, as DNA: TGTGCCATCACGACAGGCGGGGGCGAAAACATTCAGTACTTC. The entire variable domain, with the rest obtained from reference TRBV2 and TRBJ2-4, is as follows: EPEVTQTPSHQVTQMGQEVILRCVPISNHLYFYWYRQILGQKVEFLVSFYNNEISEKSEIFDDQFSVERPDGSNFTLKIRSTKLEDSAMYFCAITTGGGENIQYFGAGTRLSVL.

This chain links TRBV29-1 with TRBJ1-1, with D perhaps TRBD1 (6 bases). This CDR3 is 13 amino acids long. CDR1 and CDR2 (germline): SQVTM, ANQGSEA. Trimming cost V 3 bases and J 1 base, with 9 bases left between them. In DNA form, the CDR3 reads TGCAGCGTTGAGTGGACAGAGAACACTGAAGCTTTCTTT. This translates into CSVEWTENTEAFF. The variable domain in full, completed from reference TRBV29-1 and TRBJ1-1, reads SAVISQKPSRDICQRGTSLTIQCQVDSQVTMMFWYRQQPGQSLTLIATANQGSEATYESGFVIDKFPISRPNLTFSTLTVSNMSPEDSSIYLCSVEWTENTEAFFGQGTRLTVV.

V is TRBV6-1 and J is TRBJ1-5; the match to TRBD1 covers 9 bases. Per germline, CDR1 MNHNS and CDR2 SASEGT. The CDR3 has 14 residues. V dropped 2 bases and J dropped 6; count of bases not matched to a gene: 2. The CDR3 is CASSETGGGQPQHF. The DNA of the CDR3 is TGTGCCAGCAGTGAAACAGGGGGCGGTCAGCCCCAGCATTTT.

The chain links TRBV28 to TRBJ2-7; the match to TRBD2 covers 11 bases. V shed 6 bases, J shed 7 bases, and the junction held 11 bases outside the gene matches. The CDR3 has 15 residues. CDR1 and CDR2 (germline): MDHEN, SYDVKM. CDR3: CASSPILAGAGEQYF. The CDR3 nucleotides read TGTGCCAGCAGCCCTATACTAGCGGGAGCAGGAGAGCAGTACTTC.

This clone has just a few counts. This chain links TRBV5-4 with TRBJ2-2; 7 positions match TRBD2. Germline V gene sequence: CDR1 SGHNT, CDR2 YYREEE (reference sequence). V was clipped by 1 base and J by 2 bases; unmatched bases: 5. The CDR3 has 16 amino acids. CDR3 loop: CASSLFAGVNTGELFF. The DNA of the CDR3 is TGTGCCAGCAGCTTGTTTGCGGGAGTAAACACCGGGGAGCTGTTTTTT.

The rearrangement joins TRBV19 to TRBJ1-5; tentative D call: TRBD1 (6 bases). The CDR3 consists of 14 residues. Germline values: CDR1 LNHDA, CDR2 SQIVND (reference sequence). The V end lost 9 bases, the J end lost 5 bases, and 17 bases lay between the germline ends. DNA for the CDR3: TGTGCCAGCAGGACAGCCTCTTGGTATCAGCCCCAGCATTTT. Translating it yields CASRTASWYQPQHF.

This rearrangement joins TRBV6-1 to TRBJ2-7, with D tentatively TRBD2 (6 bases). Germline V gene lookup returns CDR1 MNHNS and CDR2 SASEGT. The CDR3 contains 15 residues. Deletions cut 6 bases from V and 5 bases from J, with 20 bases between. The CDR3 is CASSDHGKGGDEQYF. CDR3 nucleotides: TGTGCCAGCAGCGACCATGGTAAGGGCGGGGACGAGCAGTACTTC.

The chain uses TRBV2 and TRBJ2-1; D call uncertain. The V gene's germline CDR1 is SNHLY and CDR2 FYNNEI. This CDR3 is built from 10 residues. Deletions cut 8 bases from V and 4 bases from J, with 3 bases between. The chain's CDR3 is CASRYNEQFF. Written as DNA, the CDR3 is TGTGCCAGCCGGTACAATGAGCAGTTCTTC.

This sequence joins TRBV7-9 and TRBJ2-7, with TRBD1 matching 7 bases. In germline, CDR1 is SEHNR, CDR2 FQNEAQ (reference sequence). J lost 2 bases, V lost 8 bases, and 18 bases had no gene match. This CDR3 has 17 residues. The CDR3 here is CASLPGQRSKTTYEQYF. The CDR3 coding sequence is TGTGCCAGCCTCCCGGGACAGAGGTCAAAGACCACCTACGAGCAGTACTTC.

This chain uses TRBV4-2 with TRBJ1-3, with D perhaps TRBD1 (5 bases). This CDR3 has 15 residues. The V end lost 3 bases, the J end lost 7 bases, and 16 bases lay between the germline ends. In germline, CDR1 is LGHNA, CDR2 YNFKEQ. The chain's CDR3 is CASSQDIRQGNTIYF. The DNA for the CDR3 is TGTGCCAGCAGCCAGGACATCCGACAAGGGAACACCATATATTTT.

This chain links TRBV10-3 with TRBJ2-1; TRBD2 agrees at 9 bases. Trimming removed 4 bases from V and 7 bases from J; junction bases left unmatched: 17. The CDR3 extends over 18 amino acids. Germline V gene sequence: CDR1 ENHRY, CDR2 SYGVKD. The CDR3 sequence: CAISATSLASGVKNEQFF. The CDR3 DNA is TGTGCCATCAGTGCCACTTCCCTGGCTAGCGGGGTCAAGAATGAGCAGTTCTTC.

This CDR3 is CASRTGIGGETQYF. CDR3 nucleotides: TGTGCCAGCAGGACGGGAATTGGAGGGGAGACCCAGTACTTC. The J gene is TRBJ2-5, the V gene TRBV7-9, with D maybe TRBD2 (6 bases). Deletions cut 6 bases from V and 5 bases from J, with 16 bases between. The CDR3 has 14 residues. Germline CDR1 SEHNR, CDR2 FQNEAQ (reference sequence).

The CDR3 DNA is TGCAGCGTTGAAGGTAGGGCGGGGTCCTTCCACTATGGCTACACCTTC. Amino acid sequence: CSVEGRAGSFHYGYTF. The genes are TRBV29-1 and TRBJ1-2, with D hard to call. Trimming removed 1 base from V and 3 bases from J, with 18 bases in between. CDR3 length equals 16 residues. CDR1 and CDR2 from the germline V gene are SQVTM and ANQGSEA.

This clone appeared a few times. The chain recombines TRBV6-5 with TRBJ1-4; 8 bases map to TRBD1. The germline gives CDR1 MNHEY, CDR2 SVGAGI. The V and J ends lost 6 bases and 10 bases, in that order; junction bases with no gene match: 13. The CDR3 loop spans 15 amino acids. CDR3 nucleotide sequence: TGTGCCAGCAGCATCACCGGGACAGGCGGTCGAAAACTGTTTTTT. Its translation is CASSITGTGGRKLFF.

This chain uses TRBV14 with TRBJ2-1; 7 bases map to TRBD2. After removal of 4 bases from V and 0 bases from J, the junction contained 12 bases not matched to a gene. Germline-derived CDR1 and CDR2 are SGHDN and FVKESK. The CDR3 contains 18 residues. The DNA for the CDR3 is TGTGCCAGCAGCCCCCGCGGGGGAGCGGCCTTCTCCTACAATGAGCAGTTCTTC. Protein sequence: CASSPRGGAAFSYNEQFF.